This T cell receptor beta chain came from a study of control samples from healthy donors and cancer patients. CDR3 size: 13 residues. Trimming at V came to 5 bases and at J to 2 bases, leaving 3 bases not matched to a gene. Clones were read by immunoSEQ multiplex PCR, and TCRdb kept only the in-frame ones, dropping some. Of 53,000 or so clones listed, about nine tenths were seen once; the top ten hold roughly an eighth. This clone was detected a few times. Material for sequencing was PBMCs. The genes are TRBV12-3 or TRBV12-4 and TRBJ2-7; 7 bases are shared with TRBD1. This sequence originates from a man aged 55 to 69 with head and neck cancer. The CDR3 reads CASSTGTAYEQYF. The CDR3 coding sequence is TGTGCCAGCAGTACCGGGACAGCCTACGAGCAGTACTTC.